This T cell receptor (beta chain) derives from a study of shared clonotypes between healthy human individuals. Overall study findings and caveats: Naive subsets usually exceeded memory subsets in estimated richness.

A note on this clone: The antigen remains unidentified.

V shed 5 bases and J 4 bases; nucleotides not matched to a gene: 10. Germline loops: CDR1 MNHEY, CDR2 SMNVEV (reference sequence). The CDR3 is made up of 16 amino acids. Clones were read by immunoSEQ multiplex PCR, and TCRdb kept only the in-frame ones, dropping some. Of approximately 2.1 million clones listed, more than 80% are singletons. The TCR was taken from a man between 18 and 35 years old in good health. Some clones in this sample may be carry-over from other donors' samples. The chain carries TRBV27 and TRBJ2-7, with 11 bases lining up with TRBD2. The sequencing input was naive CD4+ T cells from PBMCs. This sample's subset: CD45RA+ positively selected. The DNA for the CDR3 is TGTGCCAGCAGTCAGACCGCAACTAGCGGGAGATACGAGCAGTACTTC. Protein: CASSQTATSGRYEQYF.